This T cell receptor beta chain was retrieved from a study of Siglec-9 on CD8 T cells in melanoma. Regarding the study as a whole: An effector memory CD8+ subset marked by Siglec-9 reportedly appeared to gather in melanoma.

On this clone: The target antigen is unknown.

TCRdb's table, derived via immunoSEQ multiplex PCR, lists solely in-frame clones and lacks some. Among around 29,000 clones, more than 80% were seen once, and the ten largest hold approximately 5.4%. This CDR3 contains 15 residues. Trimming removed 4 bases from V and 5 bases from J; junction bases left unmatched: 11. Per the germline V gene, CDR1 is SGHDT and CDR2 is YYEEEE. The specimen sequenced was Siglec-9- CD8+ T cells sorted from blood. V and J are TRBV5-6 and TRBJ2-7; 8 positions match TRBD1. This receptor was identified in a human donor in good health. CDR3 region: CASSSSGQGYHEQYF. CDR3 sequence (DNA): TGTGCCAGCAGCAGCTCCGGACAGGGCTACCACGAGCAGTACTTC.